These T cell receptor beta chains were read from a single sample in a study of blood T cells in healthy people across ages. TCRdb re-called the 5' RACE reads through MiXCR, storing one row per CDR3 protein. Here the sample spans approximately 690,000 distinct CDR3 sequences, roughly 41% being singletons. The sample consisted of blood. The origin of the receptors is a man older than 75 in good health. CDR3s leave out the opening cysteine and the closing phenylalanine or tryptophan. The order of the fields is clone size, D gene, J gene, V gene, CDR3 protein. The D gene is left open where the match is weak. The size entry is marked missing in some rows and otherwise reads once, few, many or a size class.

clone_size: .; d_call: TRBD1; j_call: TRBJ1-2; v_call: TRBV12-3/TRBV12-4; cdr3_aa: ASSQTGGSFDGYT
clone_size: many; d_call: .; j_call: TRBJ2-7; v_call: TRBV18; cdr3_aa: ASSPGGDEQY
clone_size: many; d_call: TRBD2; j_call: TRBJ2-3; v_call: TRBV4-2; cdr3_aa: ASSQDRGGPDTQY
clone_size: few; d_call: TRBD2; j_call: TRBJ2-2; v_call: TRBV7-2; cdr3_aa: ASSTRTSGNGELF
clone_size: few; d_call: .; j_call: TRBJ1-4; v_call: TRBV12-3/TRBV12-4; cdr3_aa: ASSSTRRATNEKLF
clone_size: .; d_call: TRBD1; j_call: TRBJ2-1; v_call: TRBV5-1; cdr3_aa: ASRAGTGGYNEQF
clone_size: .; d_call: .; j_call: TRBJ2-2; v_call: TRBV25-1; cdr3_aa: ASSDNRVFAGELF
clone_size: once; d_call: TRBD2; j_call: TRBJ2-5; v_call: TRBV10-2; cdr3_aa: ASSETGLAGPLGEQY
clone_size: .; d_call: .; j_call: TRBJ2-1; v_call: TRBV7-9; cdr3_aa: ASSFARGDLHSYNEQF
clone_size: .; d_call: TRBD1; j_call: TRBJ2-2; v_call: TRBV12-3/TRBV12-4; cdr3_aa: ASSPGQGSGELF
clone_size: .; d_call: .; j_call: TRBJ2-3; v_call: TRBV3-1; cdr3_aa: ASTRGGGSTDTQY
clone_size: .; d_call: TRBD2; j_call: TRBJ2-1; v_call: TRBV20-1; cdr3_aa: SASIPSGGSYNEQF
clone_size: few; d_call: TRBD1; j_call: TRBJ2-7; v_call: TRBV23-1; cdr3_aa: ASSPPANTDRGTTGEQY
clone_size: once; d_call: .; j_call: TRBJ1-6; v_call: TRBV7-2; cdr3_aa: ASRGRGNNSPLH
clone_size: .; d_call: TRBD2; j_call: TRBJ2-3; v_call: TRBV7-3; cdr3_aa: ASSLSGMETDTQY
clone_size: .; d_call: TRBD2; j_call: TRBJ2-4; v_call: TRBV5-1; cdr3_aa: ANSRRTSGSSKNIQY
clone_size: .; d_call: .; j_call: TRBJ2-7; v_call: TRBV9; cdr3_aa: ASSVSPGHTSYEQY
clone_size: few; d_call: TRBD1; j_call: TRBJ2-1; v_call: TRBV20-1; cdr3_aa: SAGDRVNEQF
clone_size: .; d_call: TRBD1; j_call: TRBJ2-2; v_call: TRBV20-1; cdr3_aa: SAGQGANTGELF
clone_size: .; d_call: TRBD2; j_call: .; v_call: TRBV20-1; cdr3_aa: SAPRTSGTHNEQY
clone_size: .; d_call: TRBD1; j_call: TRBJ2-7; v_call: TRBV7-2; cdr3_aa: ASSSNIRGQVVTYEQY
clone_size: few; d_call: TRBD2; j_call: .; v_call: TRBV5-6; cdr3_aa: ASSFRLAGGGETQY
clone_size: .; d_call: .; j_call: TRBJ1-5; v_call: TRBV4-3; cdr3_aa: ASSQDRRSRQPQH
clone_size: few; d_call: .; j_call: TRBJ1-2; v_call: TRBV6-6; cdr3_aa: ASTYPGREYGYT
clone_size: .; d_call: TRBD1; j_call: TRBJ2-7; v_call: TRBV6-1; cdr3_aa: ASSTGQTSEQY
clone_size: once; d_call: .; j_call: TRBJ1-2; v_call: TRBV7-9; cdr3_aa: ASSAGVGDYGYT
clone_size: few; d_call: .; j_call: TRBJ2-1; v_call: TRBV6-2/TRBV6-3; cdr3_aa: ASSLDRDNEQF
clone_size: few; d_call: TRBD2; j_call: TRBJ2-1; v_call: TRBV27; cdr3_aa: ASSFRTSGRPSLGEQF
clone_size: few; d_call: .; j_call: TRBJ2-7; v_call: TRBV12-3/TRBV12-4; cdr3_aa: ASSAQGGTYEQY